A selection of T cell receptor beta chains follows, all from one sample in a study of CD8 T cells in Susac syndrome. TCRdb analysed the immunoSEQ multiplex PCR reads with MiXCR anew, one entry per CDR3 protein. The sample gives about 120,000 distinct CDR3 sequences, about 93% of which show up once; about 0.3% is in the top ten. The source material was CD8+ T cells from PBMCs. The receptor set was obtained from a human donor with Susac syndrome. CDR3s include the opening cysteine and the closing phenylalanine or tryptophan. D genes are given only for firm matches. Clone size, where shown, is once, few, many, or a class for clones that have expanded.

TRBJ2-5 | TRBV9 | once | . | CASSVEDSKGETQYF | TGTGCCAGCAGCGTAGAGGACAGTAAAGGAGAGACCCAGTACTTC
TRBJ2-7 | TRBV28 | . | TRBD1 | CASSTPGQGKPSYEQYF | TGTGCCAGCAGTACCCCCGGACAGGGGAAGCCCTCCTACGAGCAGTACTTC
TRBJ2-7 | TRBV5-5 | . | . | CASSLSRNYEQYF | TGTGCCAGCAGCTTGTCTCGGAACTACGAGCAGTACTTC
TRBJ2-7 | TRBV25-1 | . | TRBD2 | CASRRKRGGQSYEQYF | TGTGCCAGCCGTCGTAAGCGGGGGGGCCAGTCCTACGAGCAGTACTTC
TRBJ2-2 | TRBV29-1 | . | . | CSVVWGAQGGELFF | TGCAGCGTTGTTTGGGGGGCGCAGGGCGGGGAGCTGTTTTTT
TRBJ1-1 | TRBV5-6 | . | TRBD1 | CASSSGTGNAEAFF | TGTGCCAGCAGCTCCGGGACAGGGAATGCTGAAGCTTTCTTT
TRBJ2-2 | TRBV19 | few | TRBD1 | CATSRDRGNTGELFF | TGTGCCACTAGCCGGGACAGGGGTAACACCGGGGAGCTGTTTTTT
TRBJ1-2 | TRBV27 | . | . | CASSPSPPGYTF | TGTGCCAGCAGTCCCTCTCCGCCCGGCTACACCTTC
TRBJ2-7 | TRBV12-3/TRBV12-4 | . | . | CASSEDSRTYEQYF | TGTGCCAGCAGTGAGGACAGTCGAACCTACGAGCAGTACTTC
TRBJ2-2 | TRBV29-1 | . | . | CSVADSNTGELFF | TGCAGCGTTGCGGACAGCAACACCGGGGAGCTGTTTTTT
TRBJ1-1 | TRBV4-3 | . | . | CASSQDWDPNTEAFF | TGCGCCAGCAGCCAAGATTGGGACCCGAACACTGAAGCTTTCTTT
TRBJ2-1 | TRBV14 | . | TRBD1 | CASSRSSGQGPYNEQFF | TGTGCCAGCAGCCGCTCATCGGGACAGGGACCTTACAATGAGCAGTTCTTC
TRBJ1-2 | TRBV12-3/TRBV12-4 | . | . | CASRFGVGGYTF | TGTGCCAGCAGATTCGGGGTTGGAGGCTACACCTTC
TRBJ2-1 | TRBV7-3 | . | TRBD1 | CASSSTGTGAWFF | TGTGCCAGCAGCTCCACCGGGACAGGGGCTTGGTTCTTC
TRBJ1-1 | TRBV19 | . | TRBD1 | CASSREGQIYTEAFF | TGTGCCAGTAGTAGAGAGGGACAGATATACACTGAAGCTTTCTTT
TRBJ2-7 | TRBV12-3/TRBV12-4 | . | . | CASSFMTTYEQYF | TGTGCCAGCAGTTTTATGACCACTTACGAGCAGTACTTC
TRBJ1-1 | TRBV7-9 | . | . | CASSDGPVTEAFF | TGTGCCAGCAGCGATGGACCGGTCACTGAAGCTTTCTTT
TRBJ1-1 | TRBV9 | . | . | CASSVGASNTEAFF | TGTGCCAGCAGCGTAGGGGCGAGTAACACTGAAGCTTTCTTT
TRBJ2-6 | TRBV5-4 | once | . | CASSLKTAGANVLTF | TGTGCCAGCAGCCTAAAGACAGCTGGGGCCAACGTCCTGACTTTC
TRBJ1-2 | TRBV27 | . | TRBD1 | CASSPGQGFYYGYTF | TGTGCCAGCAGTCCTGGACAGGGGTTCTACTATGGCTACACCTTC
TRBJ1-2 | TRBV19 | . | . | CASTHPGDAYGYTF | TGTGCCAGTACCCACCCCGGGGATGCCTATGGCTACACCTTC
TRBJ1-2 | TRBV20-1 | . | . | CSASRDIANYGYTF | TGCAGTGCTAGCAGGGATATCGCTAACTATGGCTACACCTTC
TRBJ2-7 | TRBV11-2 | . | . | CASSGWGGQVEYEQYF | TGTGCCAGCAGCGGGTGGGGTGGCCAGGTAGAGTACGAGCAGTACTTC
TRBJ2-1 | TRBV19 | . | TRBD2 | CASSPTSGNEQFF | TGTGCCAGTAGTCCCACTAGCGGGAATGAGCAGTTCTTC
TRBJ1-1 | TRBV23-1 | . | . | CASSQSGLPNTEAFF | TGCGCCAGCAGTCAATCGGGACTCCCGAACACTGAAGCTTTCTTT
TRBJ2-1 | TRBV19 | . | . | CASSIGASRTYNEQFF | TGTGCCAGTAGTATAGGGGCTAGCAGAACCTACAATGAGCAGTTCTTC
TRBJ1-1 | TRBV5-4 | . | . | CASSTGEHTEAFF | TGTGCCAGCAGCACGGGGGAACACACTGAAGCTTTCTTT
TRBJ2-7 | TRBV9 | . | TRBD1 | CASSQGTVGVYEQYF | TGTGCCAGCAGCCAGGGGACAGTTGGGGTCTACGAGCAGTACTTC
TRBJ2-5 | TRBV3-1 | . | . | CASSSRTEGGETQYF | TGTGCCAGCAGCTCCCGGACCGAGGGGGGAGAGACCCAGTACTTC
TRBJ2-5 | TRBV7-2 | . | . | CASSLVSVGWETQYF | TGTGCCAGCAGCTTGGTGTCCGTGGGGTGGGAGACCCAGTACTTC
TRBJ1-1 | TRBV29-1 | . | TRBD1 | CSVEIRTGLTEAFF | TGCAGCGTTGAAATCAGGACAGGGCTTACTGAAGCTTTCTTT
TRBJ2-7 | TRBV5-6 | . | TRBD1 | CASSPLGTGASYEQYF | TGTGCCAGCAGCCCACTCGGGACAGGGGCCTCCTACGAGCAGTACTTC
TRBJ2-3 | TRBV7-3 | . | . | CASSSGRGIADTQYF | TGTGCCAGCAGCTCTGGCAGGGGAATCGCAGATACGCAGTATTTT
TRBJ2-5 | TRBV9 | . | . | CASSDGTGRSETQYF | TGTGCCAGCAGCGACGGGACTGGGCGATCGGAGACCCAGTACTTC
TRBJ2-1 | TRBV30 | . | TRBD2 | CAWSETSGDEQFF | TGTGCCTGGAGTGAGACTAGCGGGGATGAGCAGTTCTTC
TRBJ2-1 | TRBV3-1 | . | . | CASSPLAVNEQFF | TGTGCCAGCAGCCCGTTAGCAGTCAATGAGCAGTTCTTC
TRBJ2-5 | TRBV6-5 | . | . | CASRSGETQYF | TGTGCCAGCAGGTCAGGGGAGACCCAGTACTTC
TRBJ1-1 | TRBV9 | . | . | CASSAQDLRAFF | TGTGCCAGCAGCGCCCAGGACCTACGGGCTTTCTTT
TRBJ1-5 | TRBV19 | . | . | CASSNRDYDQPQHF | TGTGCCAGTAGTAACCGGGACTACGATCAGCCCCAGCATTTT
TRBJ2-1 | TRBV19 | . | . | CASSPVAGPKWDEQFF | TGTGCCAGTAGCCCGGTGGCCGGGCCAAAGTGGGATGAGCAGTTCTTC
TRBJ2-3 | TRBV25-1 | . | . | CASSPGQGARGTSGSTDTQYF | TGTGCCAGCAGTCCGGGACAGGGGGCGAGGGGGACTAGCGGAAGCACAGATACGCAGTATTTT
TRBJ2-7 | TRBV27 | . | TRBD1 | CASSSWTGPYEQYF | TGTGCCAGCAGTTCTTGGACAGGGCCCTACGAGCAGTACTTC
TRBJ1-4 | TRBV29-1 | . | TRBD1 | CSVLGQDNEKLFF | TGCAGCGTTCTTGGACAGGATAATGAAAAACTGTTTTTT
TRBJ2-1 | TRBV7-9 | . | TRBD2 | CASSHGGSSYNEQFF | TGTGCCAGCAGCCACGGGGGGAGCTCCTACAATGAGCAGTTCTTC
TRBJ2-1 | TRBV4-1 | . | . | CASSPDGDNEQFF | TGCGCCAGCAGCCCGGACGGAGACAATGAGCAGTTCTTC
TRBJ2-7 | TRBV12-3/TRBV12-4 | . | . | CASSRDSGPYEQYF | TGTGCCAGCAGTCGGGACTCGGGCCCCTACGAGCAGTACTTC
TRBJ1-1 | TRBV9 | once | . | CASSQMDSPMNTEAFF | TGTGCCAGCAGCCAAATGGACTCCCCCATGAACACTGAAGCTTTCTTT
TRBJ1-6 | TRBV19 | . | . | CASDTGKYNSPLHF | TGTGCCAGCGACACAGGGAAATATAATTCACCCCTCCACTTT
TRBJ1-4 | TRBV2 | . | . | CASRPGHLNKEKLFF | TGTGCCAGCAGACCCGGACACCTCAACAAGGAAAAACTGTTTTTT
TRBJ1-3 | TRBV29-1 | . | TRBD1 | CSVESGQGAGNTIYF | TGCAGCGTTGAAAGCGGACAGGGGGCTGGAAACACCATATATTTT
TRBJ2-7 | TRBV29-1 | . | TRBD1 | CSADLTGGGEQYF | TGCAGCGCCGACCTGACAGGGGGTGGCGAGCAGTACTTC
TRBJ2-1 | TRBV2 | . | TRBD1 | CASIRDSSYNEQFF | TGTGCCAGCATCCGGGACAGCTCCTACAATGAGCAGTTCTTC
TRBJ2-1 | TRBV19 | . | . | CASSIDVGGPSHNEQFF | TGTGCCAGTAGTATAGATGTTGGGGGGCCCTCCCACAATGAGCAGTTCTTC
TRBJ2-1 | TRBV27 | . | TRBD2 | CASSLSLAVDNEQFF | TGTGCCAGCAGTTTATCACTAGCGGTCGACAATGAGCAGTTCTTC